Here is one TCR beta chain with its context. The CDR3 has 9 residues. Trimming stripped 0 bases from V and 7 bases from J, with 0 bases between. Germline V gene data show CDR1 as DFQATT and CDR2 as SNEGSKA (reference sequence). TCRdb recomputed calls from the RT-PCR reads with MiXCR, one row per CDR3 protein. The data hold about 34,000 distinct CDR3 sequences, with more than 45% observed a single time. The data belong to a study of yellow fever vaccine responses in identical twins. This TCR was sampled from a woman younger than 35 who received the yellow fever vaccine. Material: T cells from blood (PBMCs), unsorted or a sorted subset (not recorded which), obtained before or after yellow fever vaccination (not recorded which). The V call is TRBV20-1, the J call TRBJ1-2; no clear D gene. The CDR3, as DNA: TGCAGTGCTAGAGATGGCTACACCTTC. Protein sequence: CSARDGYTF.